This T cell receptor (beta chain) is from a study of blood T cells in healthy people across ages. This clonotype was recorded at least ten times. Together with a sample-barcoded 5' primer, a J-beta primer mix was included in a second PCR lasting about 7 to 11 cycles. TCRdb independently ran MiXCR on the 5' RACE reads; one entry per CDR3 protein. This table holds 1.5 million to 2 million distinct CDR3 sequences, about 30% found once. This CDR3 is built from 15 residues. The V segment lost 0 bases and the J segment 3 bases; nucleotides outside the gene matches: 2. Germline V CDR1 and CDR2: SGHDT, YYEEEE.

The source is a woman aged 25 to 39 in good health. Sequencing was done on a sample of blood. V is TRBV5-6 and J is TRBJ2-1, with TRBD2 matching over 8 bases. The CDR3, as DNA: TGTGCCAGCAGCTTGGCGGGGGGGAACTACAATGAGCAGTTCTTC. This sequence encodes CASSLAGGNYNEQFF.